This T cell receptor beta chain emerged from a study of blood T cell repertoires in COVID-19. Study-level background: Sites across the United States, Italy and Spain contributed samples from acute and convalescent COVID-19. PBMCs, B-cell-depleted T cells, or T cells were the source of the cDNA or gDNA that made up the material.

The V end was cut by 0 bases, the J end by 5 bases, with 8 bases between. In germline, CDR1 is SGHRS, CDR2 YFSETQ. The CDR3 extends over 14 amino acids. Per the original methods: Estimated nucleated cell counts came from reference gene primer amplification. Method: immunoSEQ multiplex PCR; TCRdb's copy keeps in-frame clones and lacks some. V, J and clone size reflect that table, while D and trimming were determined from the DNA. Of over 45,000 clones in the sample, 82% are singletons; the top ten hold 8.2%. This sequence joins TRBV5-1 and TRBJ1-4, with D perhaps matching TRBD1 (5 bases). The sequence was obtained from a woman older than 75 with acute or convalescent COVID-19. The sequenced sample was peripheral blood. The DNA for the CDR3 is TGCGCCAGCAGCTTGGCGGGGGTGAATGAAAAACTGTTTTTT. Translation: CASSLAGVNEKLFF.